Listed below are T cell receptor beta chains from one sample, sequenced in a study of blood T cell repertoires in COVID-19. The table came from immunoSEQ multiplex PCR; TCRdb's copy has only in-frame clones and leaves some out. The sample contains 200,000 to 250,000 clones, less than 85% of which appear only once. The sequencing sample was made of PBMCs or T cells enriched from blood (not recorded which). The receptors stem from a man in his fifties or sixties who had recovered from COVID-19. Both conserved end residues are part of each CDR3. Each record gives: CDR3 DNA, CDR3 protein, clone size, J gene, D gene, V gene. A D gene is named only where the DNA matches it firmly. Rows give clone size only sometimes, using once, few, many, or a class for an expanded clone.

CDR3 DNA: TGCGCCAGCAGCCAATTAGGAGTGGACAGCCATACGCAGTATTTT; CDR3 protein: CASSQLGVDSHTQYF; clone size: -; J gene: TRBJ2-3; D gene: -; V gene: TRBV4-3
CDR3 DNA: TGTGCCAGCAGCCCCCTTAGCGGCGCGGAGACCCAGTACTTC; CDR3 protein: CASSPLSGAETQYF; clone size: -; J gene: TRBJ2-5; D gene: -; V gene: TRBV11-2
CDR3 DNA: TGTGCCAGCAGCTTGCCGGGACTAGCGGGGGGACTCGAAGAGACCCAGTACTTC; CDR3 protein: CASSLPGLAGGLEETQYF; clone size: -; J gene: TRBJ2-5; D gene: TRBD2; V gene: TRBV5-6
CDR3 DNA: TGTGCCAGTAGACACGACAGGGGGACGGTCTATGGCTACACCTTC; CDR3 protein: CASRHDRGTVYGYTF; clone size: once; J gene: TRBJ1-2; D gene: TRBD1; V gene: TRBV19
CDR3 DNA: TGTGCCAGCAGCCAATCGGGGGGGCGACAGCCCCAGCATTTT; CDR3 protein: CASSQSGGRQPQHF; clone size: -; J gene: TRBJ1-5; D gene: -; V gene: TRBV16
CDR3 DNA: TGTGCCAGCAGTGCACACCCGAATGAGCAGTTCTTC; CDR3 protein: CASSAHPNEQFF; clone size: -; J gene: TRBJ2-1; D gene: -; V gene: TRBV2
CDR3 DNA: TGTGCCAGCAGCTTAGGCAGGGGGGACACCATATATTTT; CDR3 protein: CASSLGRGDTIYF; clone size: -; J gene: TRBJ1-3; D gene: TRBD1; V gene: TRBV11-2
CDR3 DNA: TGTGCCAGCAGCTTGGACAGGGTGGACACCGGGGAGCTGTTTTTT; CDR3 protein: CASSLDRVDTGELFF; clone size: -; J gene: TRBJ2-2; D gene: -; V gene: TRBV5-6
CDR3 DNA: TGTGCCAGCTCACCACTAGCGGGGGGGCCCGGAGAGACCCAGTACTTC; CDR3 protein: CASSPLAGGPGETQYF; clone size: once; J gene: TRBJ2-5; D gene: TRBD2; V gene: TRBV18
CDR3 DNA: TGTGCCAGCAGCCGTCCCGGGACAGGAATGAACACTGAAGCTTTCTTT; CDR3 protein: CASSRPGTGMNTEAFF; clone size: -; J gene: TRBJ1-1; D gene: TRBD1; V gene: TRBV5-5
CDR3 DNA: TGTGCCAGCAGCAGAACACAGGGGGCGATGGTTGGCTACACCTTC; CDR3 protein: CASSRTQGAMVGYTF; clone size: few; J gene: TRBJ1-2; D gene: TRBD1; V gene: TRBV14
CDR3 DNA: TGCGCCAGCAGCTCCTGGACAGAAACTGAAGCTTTCTTT; CDR3 protein: CASSSWTETEAFF; clone size: -; J gene: TRBJ1-1; D gene: -; V gene: TRBV5-1
CDR3 DNA: TGTGCCTGGAGTTGGCGCCAGGGAGGTGAAAAACTGTTTTTT; CDR3 protein: CAWSWRQGGEKLFF; clone size: -; J gene: TRBJ1-4; D gene: -; V gene: TRBV30
CDR3 DNA: TGCAGTGCTAGTGGGACAACCTATAATTCACCCCTCCACTTT; CDR3 protein: CSASGTTYNSPLHF; clone size: -; J gene: TRBJ1-6; D gene: -; V gene: TRBV20-1
CDR3 DNA: TGTGCCACCAGCAGCCCCGGGACAGGGTTTTATGGCTACACCTTC; CDR3 protein: CATSSPGTGFYGYTF; clone size: -; J gene: TRBJ1-2; D gene: TRBD1; V gene: TRBV15
CDR3 DNA: TGTGCCAGCAGCGGTACGGGACACTTGAACACTGAAGCTTTCTTT; CDR3 protein: CASSGTGHLNTEAFF; clone size: -; J gene: TRBJ1-1; D gene: -; V gene: TRBV7-9
CDR3 DNA: TGTGCCAGCAGCCCGGGTCCCTACGAGCAGTACTTC; CDR3 protein: CASSPGPYEQYF; clone size: -; J gene: TRBJ2-7; D gene: -; V gene: TRBV7-2
CDR3 DNA: TGTGCCAGTTCCGAGCATATCTCTGGAAACACCATATATTTT; CDR3 protein: CASSEHISGNTIYF; clone size: -; J gene: TRBJ1-3; D gene: -; V gene: TRBV19
CDR3 DNA: TGTGCCAGCAGCGCCCCACCGGCGGAGCGGGTCTCCTACGAGCAGTACTTC; CDR3 protein: CASSAPPAERVSYEQYF; clone size: once; J gene: TRBJ2-7; D gene: -; V gene: TRBV9
CDR3 DNA: TGTGCCAGCAGTTTTGAGGGTTCAGGCTACACCTTC; CDR3 protein: CASSFEGSGYTF; clone size: -; J gene: TRBJ1-2; D gene: -; V gene: TRBV12-3/TRBV12-4
CDR3 DNA: TGTGCCAGCAGTGGACAGTCGCGCACCGGGGAGCTGTTTTTT; CDR3 protein: CASSGQSRTGELFF; clone size: -; J gene: TRBJ2-2; D gene: -; V gene: TRBV6-6
CDR3 DNA: TGTGCCAGCAGTTACCTGACAGGGGGAGATAATTCACCCCTCCACTTT; CDR3 protein: CASSYLTGGDNSPLHF; clone size: -; J gene: TRBJ1-6; D gene: TRBD1; V gene: TRBV6-5
CDR3 DNA: TGTGCCACCAGTGACCGGGGACAGATTAGCTACACCTTC; CDR3 protein: CATSDRGQISYTF; clone size: -; J gene: TRBJ1-2; D gene: TRBD1; V gene: TRBV24-1
CDR3 DNA: TGCAGCGCCTCATCCGGGACAGTTCCTGAAGCTTTCTTT; CDR3 protein: CSASSGTVPEAFF; clone size: -; J gene: TRBJ1-1; D gene: TRBD1; V gene: TRBV29-1
CDR3 DNA: TGTGCCAGCAGCTTAGGTTCAGGGGCCATGAACACTGAAGCTTTCTTT; CDR3 protein: CASSLGSGAMNTEAFF; clone size: -; J gene: TRBJ1-1; D gene: -; V gene: TRBV11-3
CDR3 DNA: TGTGCCAGCAGCTTAGGGCGCCGGACTGATCAGCCCCAGCATTTT; CDR3 protein: CASSLGRRTDQPQHF; clone size: -; J gene: TRBJ1-5; D gene: -; V gene: TRBV7-2
CDR3 DNA: TGTGCCAGCAGCCACATGGACAGGGCACCCTACGAGCAGTACTTC; CDR3 protein: CASSHMDRAPYEQYF; clone size: -; J gene: TRBJ2-7; D gene: TRBD1; V gene: TRBV5-5
CDR3 DNA: TGTGCCAGCAGCCAACTCCGGGGGGGGCTGGGCACTGAAGCTTTCTTT; CDR3 protein: CASSQLRGGLGTEAFF; clone size: -; J gene: TRBJ1-1; D gene: -; V gene: TRBV3-1/TRBV3-2
CDR3 DNA: TGTGCCAGCAGCATGGACAGGGTATCTAATTCACCCCTCCACTTT; CDR3 protein: CASSMDRVSNSPLHF; clone size: -; J gene: TRBJ1-6; D gene: TRBD1; V gene: TRBV6-5
CDR3 DNA: TGTGCCAGCAGCTTGGCTGGGGGACTGACTAACTATGGCTACACCTTC; CDR3 protein: CASSLAGGLTNYGYTF; clone size: -; J gene: TRBJ1-2; D gene: -; V gene: TRBV5-4
CDR3 DNA: TGTGCCAGCAGCCATAATCGCAGGGGCCCCGGGGAGCTGTTTTTT; CDR3 protein: CASSHNRRGPGELFF; clone size: few; J gene: TRBJ2-2; D gene: -; V gene: TRBV3-1/TRBV3-2
CDR3 DNA: TGTGCCAGCAGCCTAAGACAGGGGAGGGCTTTCTTT; CDR3 protein: CASSLRQGRAFF; clone size: -; J gene: TRBJ1-1; D gene: TRBD1; V gene: TRBV5-8
CDR3 DNA: TGTGCCAGCAGCTTTGGAAAGCGGGGGGCCTACAATGAGCAGTTCTTC; CDR3 protein: CASSFGKRGAYNEQFF; clone size: few; J gene: TRBJ2-1; D gene: TRBD2; V gene: TRBV5-4
CDR3 DNA: TGCGCCAGCAGCCAAGACAGGGGGACTAATGAAAAACTGTTTTTT; CDR3 protein: CASSQDRGTNEKLFF; clone size: -; J gene: TRBJ1-4; D gene: TRBD1; V gene: TRBV4-3
CDR3 DNA: TGTGCTAGTGGTTTGGTACTCGGGACAGTGTCCACTTATCAGCCCCAGCATTTT; CDR3 protein: CASGLVLGTVSTYQPQHF; clone size: once; J gene: TRBJ1-5; D gene: TRBD1; V gene: TRBV12-5
CDR3 DNA: TGTGCCAGCGAAGGGGGGGCTGGGCAGCCCCAGCATTTT; CDR3 protein: CASEGGAGQPQHF; clone size: few; J gene: TRBJ1-5; D gene: -; V gene: TRBV6-6
CDR3 DNA: TGTGCCACCAGTGATTTGAGTCTGCAGGGTCGGTACGAGCAGTACTTC; CDR3 protein: CATSDLSLQGRYEQYF; clone size: -; J gene: TRBJ2-7; D gene: -; V gene: TRBV24-1
CDR3 DNA: TGCGCCAGCAGCCTCGTGGGATCGGGGGGCGAGACCCAGTACTTC; CDR3 protein: CASSLVGSGGETQYF; clone size: once; J gene: TRBJ2-5; D gene: -; V gene: TRBV4-3
CDR3 DNA: TGTGCCAGCAGCTTCCTCGCGGGGGTGCTGCCCTACGAGCAGTACTTC; CDR3 protein: CASSFLAGVLPYEQYF; clone size: -; J gene: TRBJ2-7; D gene: TRBD2; V gene: TRBV5-5
CDR3 DNA: TGTGCCAGCAGTGCCGTCAGGGGTAATAATGAAAAACTGTTTTTT; CDR3 protein: CASSAVRGNNEKLFF; clone size: -; J gene: TRBJ1-4; D gene: -; V gene: TRBV25-1
CDR3 DNA: TGTGCCAGCAGCCAAGATACGGGGGAGGGGGGCCCGATCCGCGAGCAGTACTTC; CDR3 protein: CASSQDTGEGGPIREQYF; clone size: once; J gene: TRBJ2-7; D gene: -; V gene: TRBV14
CDR3 DNA: TGTGCCAGCAGCCCGGGACAGTTATATGGCTACACCTTC; CDR3 protein: CASSPGQLYGYTF; clone size: -; J gene: TRBJ1-2; D gene: TRBD1; V gene: TRBV3-1/TRBV3-2
CDR3 DNA: TGTGCCAGCAGCCGAGACAGGGATCAGCCCCAGCATTTT; CDR3 protein: CASSRDRDQPQHF; clone size: -; J gene: TRBJ1-5; D gene: TRBD1; V gene: TRBV6-5
CDR3 DNA: TGTGCCAGCAGCCGTCCGGGACAGGGGGCTATGGCTTTCTTT; CDR3 protein: CASSRPGQGAMAFF; clone size: -; J gene: TRBJ1-1; D gene: TRBD1; V gene: TRBV7-2
CDR3 DNA: TGTGCCAGCAGTTTTCGACAAAACCAAGAGACCCAGTACTTC; CDR3 protein: CASSFRQNQETQYF; clone size: -; J gene: TRBJ2-5; D gene: -; V gene: TRBV6-5
CDR3 DNA: TGTGCCAGCAGTTACTCGACAGGGAAGGGACAGAATGAGCAGTTCTTC; CDR3 protein: CASSYSTGKGQNEQFF; clone size: -; J gene: TRBJ2-1; D gene: TRBD1; V gene: TRBV6-5
CDR3 DNA: TGTGCCAGCAGTAAAGGCGGGGGGGCCTGGTTGACAGATACGCAGTATTTT; CDR3 protein: CASSKGGGAWLTDTQYF; clone size: -; J gene: TRBJ2-3; D gene: TRBD2; V gene: TRBV6-1
CDR3 DNA: TGTGCCAGCAGTTTGGTCACAACCTACGAGCAGTACTTC; CDR3 protein: CASSLVTTYEQYF; clone size: -; J gene: TRBJ2-7; D gene: -; V gene: TRBV12-3/TRBV12-4
CDR3 DNA: TGTGCCAGTAGTATAGATCTATCGGAAAAACTGTTTTTT; CDR3 protein: CASSIDLSEKLFF; clone size: few; J gene: TRBJ1-4; D gene: -; V gene: TRBV19
CDR3 DNA: TGTGCCAGCAGCTTACGGACAGGGGATAATGAAAAACTGTTTTTT; CDR3 protein: CASSLRTGDNEKLFF; clone size: -; J gene: TRBJ1-4; D gene: TRBD1; V gene: TRBV7-6
CDR3 DNA: TGTGCCAGCTCAGTGGGGCCCCTAAATGAAAAACTGTTTTTT; CDR3 protein: CASSVGPLNEKLFF; clone size: -; J gene: TRBJ1-4; D gene: -; V gene: TRBV9
CDR3 DNA: TGTGCCAGCAGCCAGGGACCGGGACAGGGGGTTGGCGAAAAACTGTTTTTT; CDR3 protein: CASSQGPGQGVGEKLFF; clone size: -; J gene: TRBJ1-4; D gene: TRBD1; V gene: TRBV3-1/TRBV3-2
CDR3 DNA: TGTGCCAGCAGTGAGGGTCGCAATCAGCCCCAGCATTTT; CDR3 protein: CASSEGRNQPQHF; clone size: -; J gene: TRBJ1-5; D gene: -; V gene: TRBV7-9
CDR3 DNA: TGTGCCAGCAGCTTGTACAGTAGGCTAGATACGCAGTATTTT; CDR3 protein: CASSLYSRLDTQYF; clone size: -; J gene: TRBJ2-3; D gene: -; V gene: TRBV7-2